One and the same sample provided the 21 T cell receptor beta chains below, sequenced in a study of T cell clonotyping in hematopoietic cell transplantation. Generated by immunoSEQ multiplex PCR, the TCRdb table keeps only in-frame clones and is missing some. The data show 20,000 to 30,000 clones, approximately 82% seen once. Time point noted: recipient sample about 28 days before transplant, after cytoreduction. Sequences were derived from peripheral blood mononuclear cells, sampled before stem cell transplant. These receptors originate from a woman aged 55-75 years with acute myeloid leukemia. Some clones in this sample may be carry-over from other donors' samples.

This clone was seen more than once but under ten times. The rearrangement uses TRBV19 and TRBJ1-1; no clear D gene. CDR1 is LNHDA, CDR2 SQIVND, per germline (reference sequence). The CDR3 sequence is 15 residues long. Between the trimmed V and J ends, which lost 3 bases and 0 bases, there was a span of 11 bases. This CDR3 reads CASSIAGQMNTEAFF. In DNA, the CDR3 is TGTGCCAGTAGTATTGCAGGTCAGATGAACACTGAAGCTTTCTTT.

The CDR3 spells CASSESRGSSYNEQFF. The DNA of the CDR3 is TGTGCCAGCAGTGAAAGCCGGGGGAGCTCCTACAATGAGCAGTTCTTC. The chain links TRBV6-1 to TRBJ2-1; tentatively, D is TRBD2 (6 bases). Per the germline V gene, CDR1 is MNHNS and CDR2 is SASEGT. The CDR3 length is 16 residues. V shed 2 bases and J shed 0 bases, with 11 bases lying between them.

The gene calls are TRBV14 and TRBJ2-7; TRBD2 matches 8 bases. Looked up from germline, CDR1 is SGHDN and CDR2 is FVKESK. CDR3 length: 15 residues. V lost 5 bases, J lost 0 bases, and 6 bases stayed unmatched. CDR3 in amino acids: CASSEASGPSYEQYF. For the CDR3, the DNA is TGTGCCAGCAGCGAAGCTAGCGGGCCCTCCTACGAGCAGTACTTC.

The chain links TRBV6-5 to TRBJ2-1; tentatively, D is TRBD1 (5 bases). The CDR3 extends over 11 amino acids. In germline, CDR1 is MNHEY, CDR2 SVGAGI. Trimming left V 4 bases short and J 15 bases short, with 13 bases between. The CDR3 protein is CASSSGSRPFF. DNA for the CDR3: TGTGCCAGCAGTTCAGGGTCTCGGCCGTTCTTC.

The V call is TRBV7-8, the J call TRBJ2-7; the match to TRBD1 covers 10 bases. The V segment lost 5 bases and the J segment 4 bases; nucleotides outside the gene matches: 11. Per the germline V gene, CDR1 is SGHVS and CDR2 is FQNEAQ. There are 16 residues in the CDR3. CDR3 residues: CASSPERGQGWYEQYF. CDR3 bases: TGTGCCAGCAGCCCCGAGCGGGGACAGGGGTGGTACGAGCAGTACTTC.

The gene calls are TRBV10-3 and TRBJ1-2; no clear D. This CDR3 region has 14 residues. Germline lookup yields CDR1 ENHRY and CDR2 SYGVKD. Trimming left V 6 bases short and J 1 base short, with 12 bases between. In DNA, the CDR3 is TGTGCCATCAGCGGAGTGGTCAATAACTATGGCTACACCTTC. Translating it yields CAISGVVNNYGYTF.

The rearrangement joins TRBV7-8 to TRBJ2-6, with a possible D match to TRBD2 (6 bases). Germline CDR1 and CDR2: SGHVS and FQNEAQ. CDR3 length: 15 amino acids. Trimming took 5 bases from V and 4 from J, leaving 12 bases between them. This CDR3 reads CASSPGGSGANVLTF. Here the CDR3 DNA reads TGTGCCAGCAGCCCCGGGGGAAGCGGGGCCAACGTCCTGACTTTC.

V and J are TRBV9 and TRBJ2-2, with 11 bases aligning to TRBD2. Germline lookup yields CDR1 SGDLS and CDR2 YYNGEE. The J segment lost 3 bases and the V segment lost 0 bases, leaving 4 bases of the junction unmatched. This CDR3 spans 17 amino acids. This CDR3 reads CASSVELAGAYTGELFF. CDR3 DNA: TGTGCCAGCAGCGTAGAACTAGCGGGAGCGTACACCGGGGAGCTGTTTTTT.

This clone was seen once. This sequence joins TRBV7-2 and TRBJ2-3; 8 positions agree with TRBD1. Germline V CDR1 and CDR2: SGHTA, FQGNSA. V was pared by 5 bases and J by 2 bases, with 18 bases of the junction left unmatched. This CDR3 comprises 19 residues. CDR3 residues: CASSRWSSGGMGNTDTQYF. The DNA for the CDR3 is TGTGCCAGCAGCCGGTGGTCCTCAGGGGGCATGGGGAACACAGATACGCAGTATTTT.

The chain uses TRBV19 and TRBJ2-1; 13 nucleotides align to TRBD2. In germline, CDR1 is LNHDA, CDR2 SQIVND (reference sequence). Unmatched junction bases numbered 7, after V lost 6 bases and J lost 8 bases. The CDR3 spans 15 residues. The CDR3 here is CASRLLAGGEYEQFF. The CDR3 nucleotides are TGTGCCAGTAGGTTACTAGCGGGAGGGGAGTATGAGCAGTTCTTC.

The rearrangement links TRBV28 to TRBJ2-2; 12 nucleotides agree with TRBD2. In germline, CDR1 is MDHEN, CDR2 SYDVKM. The CDR3 has 16 residues. V trimming: 3 bases; J trimming: 7 bases; junction bases outside the gene matches: 6. As DNA, the CDR3 is TGTGCCAGCAGTTTGGCTAGCGGGAGGGCCCACGGGGAGCTGTTTTTT. Protein: CASSLASGRAHGELFF.

This chain links TRBV2 with TRBJ2-7; TRBD1 might be the D (8 bases). V shed 4 bases and J shed 3 bases, with 16 bases lying between them. There are 15 residues in the CDR3. Germline V gene data show CDR1 as SNHLY and CDR2 as FYNNEI. CDR3 sequence (DNA): TGTGCCAGCAGTGTCCAAAACAGGGGGGGCTACGAGCAGTACTTC. Translated: CASSVQNRGGYEQYF.

This sequence joins TRBV25-1 and TRBJ2-1; 16 nucleotides line up with TRBD2. J lost 0 bases, V lost 7 bases, and 6 bases had no gene match. Germline CDR1 is MGHDK and CDR2 is SYGVNS. CDR3 length: 18 amino acids. The CDR3 region is CASTGTSGRASSYNEQFF. DNA for the CDR3: TGTGCCAGCACCGGGACTAGCGGGAGGGCGAGCTCCTACAATGAGCAGTTCTTC.

The chain links TRBV19 to TRBJ2-7; TRBD1 matches at 8 bases. Looked up from germline, CDR1 is LNHDA and CDR2 is SQIVND (reference sequence). The V and J ends lost 3 bases and 3 bases, in that order; junction bases with no gene match: 4. The CDR3 totals 14 residues. The CDR3 coding sequence is TGTGCCAGTAGTATCCCAGGGACAGGCTACGAGCAGTACTTC. Translation gives CASSIPGTGYEQYF.

The chain uses TRBV15 and TRBJ2-7; D possibly corresponds to TRBD1 (5 bases). Germline V gene sequence: CDR1 LNHNV, CDR2 YYDKDF (reference sequence). V lost 0 bases to trimming and J lost 1 base, with 10 bases between them. The CDR3 has 15 residues. In DNA form, the CDR3 reads TGTGCCACCAGCAGAGACCCCGGACATTCCTACGAGCAGTACTTC. Translating it yields CATSRDPGHSYEQYF.

The chain carries TRBV7-8 and TRBJ1-3, with D hard to call. The CDR3 contains 14 residues. The germline V and J ends were trimmed by 6 bases and 4 bases, with 13 bases remaining between them. Germline CDR1 reads SGHVS; CDR2 reads FQNEAQ. In DNA form, the CDR3 reads TGTGCCAGCAGAAGGTTAAACTCGGGAAACACCATATATTTT. It specifies CASRRLNSGNTIYF.

V is TRBV5-4 and J is TRBJ2-5; D is perhaps TRBD2 (5 bases). Germline V gene data show CDR1 as SGHNT and CDR2 as YYREEE (reference sequence). V lost 0 bases and J lost 4, with 13 bases in between. This CDR3 spans 15 amino acids. The CDR3 nucleotides read TGTGCCAGCAGCTTGGGAGGGCTAGCTTCAGAGACCCAGTACTTC. Protein: CASSLGGLASETQYF.

Points on this clone: One junction end does not reproduce the germline sequence, and a read error may be involved. The rearrangement links TRBV7-7 to TRBJ2-5; 7 bases are shared with TRBD1. Germline CDR1 is SSHAT and CDR2 is FNYEAQ (reference sequence). The CDR3 has 13 amino acids. CDR3 bases: TGTGCTAGCAGCCGGGGACAGACCACGAGCCAGTACTTC. It translates to CASSRGQTTSQYF.

This clone has only a few counts. The chain has TRBV2 and TRBJ1-1; D remains unclear. The CDR3 is made up of 12 amino acids. Trimming took 7 bases from V and 8 from J, leaving 14 bases between them. Germline V gives CDR1 SNHLY, CDR2 FYNNEI. DNA of the CDR3: TGTGCCAGCAACTCAGGACGGGGAGAAGCTTTCTTT. Amino acids: CASNSGRGEAFF.

V is TRBV6-6 and J is TRBJ2-2, with D possibly matching TRBD1 (5 bases). The germline gives CDR1 MNHNY, CDR2 SVGAGI (reference sequence). CDR3 length equals 13 residues. V was shortened by 4 bases and J by 3 bases, with 6 bases between the two germline ends. The CDR3 DNA reads TGTGCCAGCAGTTCAGGGTACACCGGGGAGCTGTTTTTT. Translated, it gives CASSSGYTGELFF.

This sequence joins TRBV19 and TRBJ2-5; 13 bases map to TRBD2. With 5 bases clipped from V and 4 bases from J, the junction kept 7 bases outside the gene matches. The CDR3 runs 16 residues. In germline, CDR1 is LNHDA, CDR2 SQIVND (reference sequence). The CDR3 DNA reads TGTGCCAGTAGTGGCAGACTAGCGGGAGGAACAGAGACCCAGTACTTC. Residues: CASSGRLAGGTETQYF.